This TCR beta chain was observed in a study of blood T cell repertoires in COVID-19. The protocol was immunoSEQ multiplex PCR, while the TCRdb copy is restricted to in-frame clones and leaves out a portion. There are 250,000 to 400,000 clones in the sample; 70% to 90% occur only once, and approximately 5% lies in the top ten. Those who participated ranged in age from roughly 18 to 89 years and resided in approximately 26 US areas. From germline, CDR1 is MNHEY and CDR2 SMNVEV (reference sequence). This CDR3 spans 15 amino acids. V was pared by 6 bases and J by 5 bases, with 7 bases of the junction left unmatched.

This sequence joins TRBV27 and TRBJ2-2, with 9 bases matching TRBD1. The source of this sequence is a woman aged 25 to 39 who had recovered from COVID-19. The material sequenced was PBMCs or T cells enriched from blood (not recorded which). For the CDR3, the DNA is TGTGCCAGCAGGTTAGGACAGGGGAGGACCGGGGAGCTGTTTTTT. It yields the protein CASRLGQGRTGELFF.